What follows are 25 T cell receptor beta chains derived from one specimen sequenced in a study of identical twins. TCRdb used MiXCR to reprocess the 5' RACE reads, holding one entry per CDR3 protein. In the table there are roughly 690,000 distinct CDR3 sequences, 20% to 25% of which are singletons. These sequences were also reported in another study, on T cells expressing NK-cell markers.

Sequences were obtained from PBMCs. Receptors were obtained from a woman under 30 in good health.

This clonotype has just a few counts. The V and J genes are TRBV27 and TRBJ2-1; 8 nucleotides line up with TRBD2. V was pared by 7 bases and J by 9 bases, with 11 bases of the junction left unmatched. Germline lookup yields CDR1 MNHEY and CDR2 SMNVEV (reference sequence). The CDR3 consists of 14 residues. The CDR3 protein is CASKEFGRVSEQFF. For the CDR3, the DNA is TGTGCCAGCAAGGAGTTCGGGAGGGTGAGTGAGCAGTTCTTC.

V gene TRBV3-1 combines with J gene TRBJ2-5, with 9 bases that match TRBD2. V trimming: 1 base; J trimming: 3 bases; junction bases outside the gene matches: 6. The CDR3 is 16 amino acids. In germline, CDR1 is LGHDT, CDR2 YNNKEL (reference sequence). The CDR3 nucleotides read TGTGCCAGCAGCCAAGGGCTCAGCGGGGGGAAAGAGACCCAGTACTTC. It specifies CASSQGLSGGKETQYF.

The gene calls are TRBV10-3 and TRBJ2-1; the D is unclear. Germline lookup yields CDR1 ENHRY and CDR2 SYGVKD. V was cut by 6 bases and J by 4 bases, with 7 bases left in between. This CDR3 is built from 12 residues. CDR3 region: CAIRNSYNEQFF. The CDR3 DNA is TGTGCCATCAGGAACAGTTACAATGAGCAGTTCTTC.

This chain links TRBV10-3 with TRBJ2-1, with a possible D match to TRBD1 (5 bases). The CDR3 covers 15 residues. Trimming took off 4 bases at V and 0 bases at J, with 10 bases between the two ends. CDR1 and CDR2 from the germline V gene are ENHRY and SYGVKD. In nucleotides, the CDR3 is TGTGCCATCAGTGGACAGAAGAGCTCCTACAATGAGCAGTTCTTC. It codes for CAISGQKSSYNEQFF.

The chain recombines TRBV12-3 or TRBV12-4 with TRBJ2-3; possible D gene TRBD2, 6 bases. The CDR3 is 14 residues long. The V end lost 6 bases, the J end lost 6 bases, and 16 bases lay between the germline ends. CDR3 region: CASRGGLPRDTQYF. CDR3 DNA: TGTGCCAGCAGGGGGGGACTGCCCCGTGATACGCAGTATTTT.

This clonotype has more than one count but fewer than ten. The J gene is TRBJ2-7, the V gene TRBV5-6; tentatively, D is TRBD2 (6 bases). The CDR3 length is 14 residues. Germline CDR1 SGHDT, CDR2 YYEEEE. V was pared by 3 bases and J by 0 bases, with 10 bases between. The CDR3 DNA follows: TGTGCCAGCAGCTCGGGACTGGGCTCCTACGAGCAGTACTTC. Translated: CASSSGLGSYEQYF. Based on the CDR3 plus reference TRBV5-6 and TRBJ2-7, the full variable domain is DAGVTQSPTHLIKTRGQQVTLRCSPKSGHDTVSWYQQALGQGPQFIFQYYEEEERQRGNFPDRFSGHQFPNYSSELNVNALLLGDSALYLCASSSGLGSYEQYFGPGTRLTVT.

This clonotype was recorded many times. This chain uses TRBV5-1 with TRBJ1-2; the D gene is possibly TRBD1 (6 bases). Deletions cut 1 base from V and 10 bases from J, with 14 bases between. This CDR3 contains 13 residues. Per germline, CDR1 SGHRS and CDR2 YFSETQ. The CDR3 DNA reads TGCGCCAGCAGCTTGAGGGGGGCGCATGACTACACCTTC. Amino acids: CASSLRGAHDYTF.

In this sample, this clonotype turned up a few times. This sequence joins TRBV7-9 and TRBJ2-4, with D perhaps matching TRBD1 or TRBD2 (5 bases each). Between the trimmed V and J ends, which lost 5 bases and 6 bases, there was a span of 14 bases. The CDR3 has 14 amino acids. Germline-derived CDR1 and CDR2 are SEHNR and FQNEAQ (reference sequence). The CDR3 nucleotides are TGTGCCAGCAGCCCTAGCCCGGGGCTAAACATTCAGTACTTC. Residues: CASSPSPGLNIQYF.

The chain is built from TRBV7-2 and TRBJ2-1, with 10 nucleotides matching TRBD2. CDR1 and CDR2 (germline): SGHTA, FQGNSA. The CDR3 has 17 residues. J lost 5 bases, V lost 0 bases, and 7 bases had no gene match. CDR3 in amino acids: CASSLAGGLASNNEQFF. The CDR3, as DNA: TGTGCCAGCAGCTTAGCGGGGGGACTAGCGTCTAACAATGAGCAGTTCTTC.

The chain links TRBV20-1 to TRBJ2-1; D possibly matches TRBD1 or TRBD2 (5 bases each). CDR3 length: 16 amino acids. Trimming shortened V by 6 bases and J by 5 bases, and 23 bases separated the two germline ends. The germline V gene has CDR1 DFQATT and CDR2 SNEGSKA (reference sequence). The CDR3, as DNA: TGCAGTGCCAGACCGGGGCAATATAGGACCCACAATGAGCAGTTCTTC. Translation gives CSARPGQYRTHNEQFF.

The chain uses TRBV29-1 and TRBJ2-5; weak D call: TRBD2 (5 bases). The length of the CDR3 is 13 residues. CDR1 is SQVTM and CDR2 is ANQGSEA in the germline V gene. Trimming removed 1 base at V and 5 bases at J, with 11 bases between. The CDR3 loop reads CSVEVGGRETQYF. The CDR3 DNA follows: TGCAGCGTTGAAGTTGGAGGACGGGAGACCCAGTACTTC.

The chain has TRBV6-5 and TRBJ2-5; D is unclear. Germline CDR1 reads MNHEY; CDR2 reads SVGAGI. The CDR3 sequence is 12 residues long. Trimming left V 5 bases short and J 0 bases short, with 4 bases between. CDR3 loop: CASSAHQETQYF. The DNA for the CDR3 is TGTGCCAGCAGTGCCCACCAAGAGACCCAGTACTTC.

This clonotype appeared a few times. The gene calls are TRBV10-3 and TRBJ2-2; D may be TRBD2 (5 bases). Trimming cost V 2 bases and J 0 bases, with 7 bases left between them. Germline values: CDR1 ENHRY, CDR2 SYGVKD. This CDR3 region has 15 residues. The CDR3 DNA reads TGTGCCATCAGTGAGGCCGGGGCGAACACCGGGGAGCTGTTTTTT. Translating it yields CAISEAGANTGELFF.

The rearrangement links TRBV11-2 to TRBJ2-2, with D perhaps matching TRBD2 (5 bases). V was cut by 2 bases and J by 5 bases, with 12 bases left in between. The CDR3 totals 15 residues. CDR1 SGHAT and CDR2 FQNNGV come from the germline V gene. CDR3 protein: CASSLSRKRTGELFF. The CDR3 DNA is TGTGCCAGCAGCTTAAGTAGAAAGCGGACCGGGGAGCTGTTTTTT.

This clonotype has just a few counts. The chain couples TRBV12-3 or TRBV12-4 to TRBJ2-7; D unclear. The CDR3 is 11 residues long. V lost 5 bases and J 7 bases, leaving 9 bases between the germline ends. The CDR3 DNA sequence: TGTGCCAGCAGTCTATCCCCGGAGCAGTACTTC. This encodes CASSLSPEQYF.

Comment on this clonotype: The junction shows a germline mismatch at one end, possibly a read error. J is TRBJ2-1 and V is TRBV25-1, with TRBD1 matching over 10 bases. The germline gives CDR1 MGHDK, CDR2 SYGVNS. This CDR3 has 16 residues. The CDR3 sequence is CASSGQGAGSSNEQFF. As DNA, the CDR3 is TGTGCCAGCAGTGGACAGGGGGCAGGATCCTCCAATGAGCAGTTCTTC.

This clonotype was picked up many times. This rearrangement joins TRBV27 to TRBJ2-6; perhaps TRBD2 as D (6 bases). The germline V and J ends were trimmed by 2 bases and 0 bases, with 17 bases remaining between them. Germline V gene lookup returns CDR1 MNHEY and CDR2 SMNVEV (reference sequence). The CDR3 covers 19 residues. CDR3 region: CASSLKWRDGISGANVLTF. Written as DNA, the CDR3 is TGTGCCAGCAGTTTAAAGTGGAGGGACGGAATCTCTGGGGCCAACGTCCTGACTTTC.

CDR3 sequence (DNA): TGTGCCAGCAGACTCTCCCACTACGAGCAGTACTTC. Encoded protein: CASRLSHYEQYF. The V call is TRBV7-9, the J call TRBJ2-7; D is ambiguous. This CDR3 is built from 12 residues. The V gene's germline CDR1 is SEHNR and CDR2 FQNEAQ (reference sequence). The germline V and J ends were trimmed by 6 bases and 3 bases, with 9 bases remaining between them.

Many counts were recorded for this clonotype. The J gene is TRBJ2-3, the V gene TRBV10-3; D ambiguous. The CDR3 has 13 residues. V was pared by 2 bases and J by 6 bases, with 9 bases between. Germline CDR1 and CDR2: ENHRY and SYGVKD. The CDR3 coding sequence is TGTGCCATCAGTGAGGTGTGGAGTGATACGCAGTATTTT. Amino acids: CAISEVWSDTQYF.

The V and J genes are TRBV6-1 and TRBJ2-2; D remains ambiguous. The germline V gene encodes CDR1 MNHNS and CDR2 SASEGT. The CDR3 length is 14 residues. V was cut by 4 bases and J by 8 bases, with 14 bases left in between. The CDR3 spells CASSGLDRNGELFF. The CDR3 coding sequence is TGTGCCAGCAGTGGCCTCGATCGAAATGGGGAGCTGTTTTTT.

The V gene is TRBV27, the J gene TRBJ1-1; D unclear. V dropped 1 base and J dropped 8 bases, with 11 bases sitting between them. Germline V CDR1 and CDR2: MNHEY, SMNVEV (reference sequence). The CDR3 contains 13 residues. The CDR3 spells CASSLFMGTEAFF. CDR3 DNA sequence: TGTGCCAGCAGTTTATTTATGGGTACCGAAGCTTTCTTT.

The chain has TRBV2 and TRBJ2-7; 10 nucleotides align to TRBD2. Losses at the gene ends were 5 bases for V and 0 bases for J; bases not matched to a gene: 4. Germline CDR1 SNHLY, CDR2 FYNNEI. There are 15 residues in the CDR3. The CDR3 region is CASSPASGSSYEQYF. The CDR3 DNA sequence: TGTGCCAGCAGTCCCGCTAGCGGGAGCTCCTACGAGCAGTACTTC. Combining the CDR3 with reference TRBV2 and TRBJ2-7 gives the whole variable domain EPEVTQTPSHQVTQMGQEVILRCVPISNHLYFYWYRQILGQKVEFLVSFYNNEISEKSEIFDDQFSVERPDGSNFTLKIRSTKLEDSAMYFCASSPASGSSYEQYFGPGTRLTVT.

This sequence joins TRBV14 and TRBJ2-1; TRBD2 aligns across 8 bases. The CDR3 sequence is 16 residues long. Per the germline V gene, CDR1 is SGHDN and CDR2 is FVKESK. V trimming: 1 base; J trimming: 8 bases; junction bases outside the gene matches: 10. In DNA, the CDR3 is TGTGCCAGCAGCCAAGGATTCAGCGGGAGACCGCATGAGCAGTTCTTC. This translates into CASSQGFSGRPHEQFF.

This clonotype occurred a few times. The chain joins TRBV6-2 or TRBV6-3 to TRBJ1-3, with D uncertain. This CDR3 comprises 15 residues. CDR1 and CDR2 (germline): MNHEY, SVGEGT. V lost 0 bases and J 0 bases, leaving 6 bases between the germline ends. The CDR3: CASSYSASSGNTIYF. Written as DNA, the CDR3 is TGTGCCAGCAGTTACTCTGCGTCCTCTGGAAACACCATATATTTT.

The CDR3: CASSSTGRGENEQYF. CDR3 coding DNA: TGTGCCAGCAGTTCGACAGGGAGGGGTGAGAACGAGCAGTACTTC. This chain joins TRBV28 and TRBJ2-7, with D tentatively TRBD1 or TRBD2 (7 bases each). V lost 4 bases and J lost 5, with 18 bases in between. CDR1 is MDHEN, CDR2 SYDVKM, per germline. This CDR3 is built from 15 residues.